What follows are 3 T cell receptor beta chains derived from one specimen sequenced in a study of graft-versus-host responses after intestinal transplantation. The protocol was immunoSEQ multiplex PCR, while the TCRdb copy is restricted to in-frame clones and leaves out a portion. In the table there are 30,000 to 45,000 clones, 85% to 95% of which are singletons. These TCRs are of unknown antigen specificity. Sequences were derived from unstimulated CD8+ T cells sorted from spleen or lymph node cells, sampled before transplant. The receptors were sampled from a human donor who was the organ donor for an intestinal transplant.

The CDR3: CASSQVAGGHYEQYF. The CDR3 bases are TGCGCCAGCAGCCAAGTGGCGGGAGGGCATTACGAGCAGTACTTC. The chain uses TRBV4-3 and TRBJ2-7, with 9 positions matching TRBD2. The CDR3 covers 15 residues. Germline-derived CDR1 and CDR2 are LGHNA and YSLEER. V shed 1 base, J shed 4 bases, and the junction held 5 bases outside the gene matches.

The chain couples TRBV29-1 to TRBJ2-5, with 12 bases identical to TRBD2. Germline V CDR1 and CDR2: SQVTM, ANQGSEA. Trimming cost V 1 base and J 2 bases; bases outside gene matches: 11. This CDR3 is built from 18 residues. The CDR3 here is CSVEGFLAGGGPQETQYF. The CDR3 coding sequence is TGCAGCGTTGAAGGTTTCCTAGCGGGAGGGGGGCCGCAAGAGACCCAGTACTTC.

The count of this clone is one. J is TRBJ2-7 and V is TRBV4-3; D gene uncertain. CDR1 is LGHNA, CDR2 YSLEER, per germline. CDR3 length: 15 amino acids. Trimming pared 1 base from V and 3 bases from J, leaving 13 bases between. The CDR3: CASSQVFNYRYEQYF. The CDR3 region has the DNA TGCGCCAGCAGCCAAGTATTTAACTACCGCTACGAGCAGTACTTC.